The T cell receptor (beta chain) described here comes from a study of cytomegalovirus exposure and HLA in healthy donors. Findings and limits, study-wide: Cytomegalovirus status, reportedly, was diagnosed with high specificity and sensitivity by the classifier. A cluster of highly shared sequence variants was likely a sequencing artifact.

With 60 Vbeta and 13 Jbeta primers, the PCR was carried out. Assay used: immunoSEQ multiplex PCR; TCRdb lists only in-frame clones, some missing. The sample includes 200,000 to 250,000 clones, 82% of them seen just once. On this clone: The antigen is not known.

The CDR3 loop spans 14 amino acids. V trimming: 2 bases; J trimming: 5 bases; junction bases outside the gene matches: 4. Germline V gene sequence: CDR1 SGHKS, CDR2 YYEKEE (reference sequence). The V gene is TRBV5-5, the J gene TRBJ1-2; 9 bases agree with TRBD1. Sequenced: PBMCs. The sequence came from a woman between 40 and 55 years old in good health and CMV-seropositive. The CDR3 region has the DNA TGTGCCAGCAGCTTTATACAGGGGGCTTATGGCTACACCTTC. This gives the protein CASSFIQGAYGYTF.